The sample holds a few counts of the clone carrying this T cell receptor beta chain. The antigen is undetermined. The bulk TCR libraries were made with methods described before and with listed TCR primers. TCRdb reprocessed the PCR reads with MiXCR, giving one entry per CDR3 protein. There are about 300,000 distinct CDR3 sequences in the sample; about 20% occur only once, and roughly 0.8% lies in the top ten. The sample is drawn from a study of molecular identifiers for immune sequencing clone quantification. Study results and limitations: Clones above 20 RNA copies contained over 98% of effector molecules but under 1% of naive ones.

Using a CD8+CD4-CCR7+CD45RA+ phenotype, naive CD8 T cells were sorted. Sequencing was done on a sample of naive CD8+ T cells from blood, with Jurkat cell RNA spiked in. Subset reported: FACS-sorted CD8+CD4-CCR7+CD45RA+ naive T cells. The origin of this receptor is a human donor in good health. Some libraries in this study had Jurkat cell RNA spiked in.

CDR3 sequence reads: CASSQATGGYGYTF. DNA for the CDR3: TGCGCCAGCAGCCAAGCCACAGGGGGCTATGGCTACACCTTC. This sequence joins TRBV4-3 and TRBJ1-2, with 8 bases fitting TRBD1. Germline values: CDR1 LGHNA, CDR2 YSLEER. V lost 1 base to trimming and J lost 4 bases; unmatched junction nucleotides: 2. This CDR3 comprises 14 residues.